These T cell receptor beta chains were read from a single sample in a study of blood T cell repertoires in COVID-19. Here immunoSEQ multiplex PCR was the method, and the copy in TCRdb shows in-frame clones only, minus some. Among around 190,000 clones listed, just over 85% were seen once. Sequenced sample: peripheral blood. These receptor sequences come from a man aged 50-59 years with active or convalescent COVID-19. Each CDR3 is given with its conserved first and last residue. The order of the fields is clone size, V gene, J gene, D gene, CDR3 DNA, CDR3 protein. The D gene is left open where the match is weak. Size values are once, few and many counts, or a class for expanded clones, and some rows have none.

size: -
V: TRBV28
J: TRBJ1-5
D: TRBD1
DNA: TGTGCCAGCAGGACAGGGGGTAATCAGCCCCAGCATTTT
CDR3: CASRTGGNQPQHF

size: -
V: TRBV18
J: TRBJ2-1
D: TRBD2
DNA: TGTGCCAGCTCACCACCTTCGGGCGGGAGAACCTACAATGAGCAGTTCTTC
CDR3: CASSPPSGGRTYNEQFF

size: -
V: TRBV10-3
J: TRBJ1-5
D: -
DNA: TGTGCCATCAGTGAGGAGTATAGCAATCAGCCCCAGCATTTT
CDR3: CAISEEYSNQPQHF

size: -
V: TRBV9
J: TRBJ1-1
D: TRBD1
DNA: TGTGCCAGCAGCGTAGGAGACAGGGCCGATGGGGCTGAAGCTTTCTTT
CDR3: CASSVGDRADGAEAFF

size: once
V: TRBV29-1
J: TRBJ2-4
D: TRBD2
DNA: TGCAGCGCTAAGCGGGAGCGGAACATTCAGTACTTC
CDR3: CSAKRERNIQYF

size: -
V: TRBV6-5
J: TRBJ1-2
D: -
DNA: TGTGCCAGCAGTTATTCCGGTCAGGGGAACTATGGCTACACCTTC
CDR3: CASSYSGQGNYGYTF

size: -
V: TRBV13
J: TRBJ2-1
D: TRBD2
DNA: TGTGCCAGCAGCTTAGTTAGCGGGTGGATATACAATGAGCAGTTCTTC
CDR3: CASSLVSGWIYNEQFF

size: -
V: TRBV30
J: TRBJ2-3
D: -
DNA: TGTGCCTGGAGGAGGACTACGGATACGCAGTATTTT
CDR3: CAWRRTTDTQYF

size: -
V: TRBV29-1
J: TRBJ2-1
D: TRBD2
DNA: TGCAGCGTTGGAGGGACTAGCGGACTCAGCCCCTACAATGAGCAGTTCTTC
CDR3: CSVGGTSGLSPYNEQFF

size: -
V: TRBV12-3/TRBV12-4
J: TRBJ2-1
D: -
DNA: TGTGCCAGCCGGAGCCGGAATGAGCAGTTCTTC
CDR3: CASRSRNEQFF

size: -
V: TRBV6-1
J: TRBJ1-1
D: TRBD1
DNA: TGTGCCAGCAGTGAAGCCCAGGGGGCGAACACTGAAGCTTTCTTT
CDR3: CASSEAQGANTEAFF

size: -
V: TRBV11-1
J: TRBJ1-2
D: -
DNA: TGTGCCAGCAGCTTAGGAGGCTATGGCTACACCTTC
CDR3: CASSLGGYGYTF

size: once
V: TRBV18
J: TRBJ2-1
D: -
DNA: TGTGCCAGCTCACCTCCCATCGGGAGCTCCCAGTTCTTC
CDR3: CASSPPIGSSQFF

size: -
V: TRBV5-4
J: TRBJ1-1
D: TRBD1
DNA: TGTGCCAGCAGCTTGGGGGACAGGGGGAACTCTGAAGCTTTCTTT
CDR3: CASSLGDRGNSEAFF

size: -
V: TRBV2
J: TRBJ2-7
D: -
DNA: TGTGCCAGCAGGTCCCCCGGCAGGGACTCCTACGAGCAGTACTTC
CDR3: CASRSPGRDSYEQYF

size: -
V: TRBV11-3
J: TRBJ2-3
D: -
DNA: TGTGCCAGCAGCTTAGGGGCTCCTACTACCGGGACTAGCACAGATACGCAGTATTTT
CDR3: CASSLGAPTTGTSTDTQYF

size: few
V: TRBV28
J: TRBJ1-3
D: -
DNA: TGTGCCAGCAAGGTCTCCGGGATTTATGGAAACACCATATATTTT
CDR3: CASKVSGIYGNTIYF

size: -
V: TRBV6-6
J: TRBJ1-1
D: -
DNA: TGTGCCAGCAGTTACTCAGGGAGGACTGAAGCTTTCTTT
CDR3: CASSYSGRTEAFF

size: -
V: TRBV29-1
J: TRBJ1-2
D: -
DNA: TGCAGCGTTGAAGTGGGGGGTGTCTATGGCTACACCTTC
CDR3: CSVEVGGVYGYTF

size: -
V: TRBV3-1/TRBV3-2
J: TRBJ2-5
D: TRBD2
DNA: TGTGCCAGCAGCCAAGATACTAGCGGGGGGGAGACCCAGTACTTC
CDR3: CASSQDTSGGETQYF